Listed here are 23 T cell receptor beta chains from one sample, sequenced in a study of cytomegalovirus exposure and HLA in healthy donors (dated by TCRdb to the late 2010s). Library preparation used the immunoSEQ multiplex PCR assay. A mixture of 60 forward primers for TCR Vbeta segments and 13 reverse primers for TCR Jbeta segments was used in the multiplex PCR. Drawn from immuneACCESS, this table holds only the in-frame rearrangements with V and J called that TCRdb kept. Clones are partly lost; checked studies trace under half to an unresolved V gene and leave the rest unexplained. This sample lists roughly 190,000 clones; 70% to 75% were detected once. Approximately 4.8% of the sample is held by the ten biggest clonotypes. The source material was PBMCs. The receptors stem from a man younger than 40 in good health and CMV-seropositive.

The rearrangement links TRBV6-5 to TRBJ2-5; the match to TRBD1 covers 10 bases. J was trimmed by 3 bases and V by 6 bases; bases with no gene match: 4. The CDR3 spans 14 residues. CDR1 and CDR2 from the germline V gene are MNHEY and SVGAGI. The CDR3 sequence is CASSPTGGEETQYF. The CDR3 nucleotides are TGTGCCAGCAGCCCGACAGGGGGCGAAGAGACCCAGTACTTC.

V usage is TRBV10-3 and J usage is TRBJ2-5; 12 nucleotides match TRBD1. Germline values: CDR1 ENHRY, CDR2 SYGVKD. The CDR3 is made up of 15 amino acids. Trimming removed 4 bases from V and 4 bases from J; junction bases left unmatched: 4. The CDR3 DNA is TGTGCCATCAGTGCCGGGACAGGGGGCCGAGAGACCCAGTACTTC. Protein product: CAISAGTGGRETQYF.

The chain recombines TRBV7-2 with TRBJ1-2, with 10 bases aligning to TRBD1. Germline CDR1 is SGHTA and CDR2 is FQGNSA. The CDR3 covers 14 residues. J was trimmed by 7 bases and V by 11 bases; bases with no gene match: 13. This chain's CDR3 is CAGESRTGGGGYTF. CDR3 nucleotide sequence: TGTGCCGGGGAGTCTCGGACAGGGGGGGGTGGCTACACCTTC.

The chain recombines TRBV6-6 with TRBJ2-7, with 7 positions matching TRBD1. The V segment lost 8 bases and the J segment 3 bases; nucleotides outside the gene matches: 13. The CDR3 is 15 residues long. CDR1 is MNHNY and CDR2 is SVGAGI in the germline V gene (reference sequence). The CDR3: CASAPPGQILYEQYF. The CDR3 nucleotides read TGTGCCAGCGCCCCTCCGGGACAGATCCTCTACGAGCAGTACTTC.

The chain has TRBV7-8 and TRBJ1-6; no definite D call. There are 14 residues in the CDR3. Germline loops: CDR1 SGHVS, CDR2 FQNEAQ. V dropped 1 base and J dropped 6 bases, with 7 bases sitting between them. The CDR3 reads CASSLDSFNSPLHF. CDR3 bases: TGTGCCAGCAGCTTAGACAGTTTTAATTCACCCCTCCACTTT.

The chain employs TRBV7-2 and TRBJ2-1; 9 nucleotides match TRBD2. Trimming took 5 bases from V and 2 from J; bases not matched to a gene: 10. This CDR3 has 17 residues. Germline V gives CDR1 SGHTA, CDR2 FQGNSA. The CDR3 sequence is CASSPRGAGGPYNEQFF. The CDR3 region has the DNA TGTGCCAGCAGCCCCCGGGGAGCGGGAGGTCCCTACAATGAGCAGTTCTTC.

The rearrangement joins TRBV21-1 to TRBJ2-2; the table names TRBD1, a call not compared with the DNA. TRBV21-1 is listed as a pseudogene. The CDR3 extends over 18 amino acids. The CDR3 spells CASSKTPSGTGSTGELFF. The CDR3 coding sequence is TGTGCCAGCAGCAAAACCCCCTCCGGGACAGGGTCAACCGGGGAGCTGTTTTTT.

This CDR3 reads CASSRTGVNYEQYF. DNA of the CDR3: TGTGCCAGCAGCCGGACAGGGGTTAACTACGAGCAGTACTTC. The rearrangement uses TRBV7-3 and TRBJ2-7; 9 nucleotides agree with TRBD1. V shed 5 bases, J shed 3 bases, and the junction held 5 bases outside the gene matches. Germline loops: CDR1 SGHTA, CDR2 FQGTGA. The CDR3 sequence is 14 residues long.

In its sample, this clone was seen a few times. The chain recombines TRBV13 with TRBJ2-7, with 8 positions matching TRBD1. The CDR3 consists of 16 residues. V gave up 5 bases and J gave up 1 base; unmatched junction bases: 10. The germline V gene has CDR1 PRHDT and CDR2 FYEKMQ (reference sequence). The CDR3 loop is CASSPPQGAISYEQYF. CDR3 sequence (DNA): TGTGCCAGCAGCCCCCCCCAGGGGGCGATTTCCTACGAGCAGTACTTC.

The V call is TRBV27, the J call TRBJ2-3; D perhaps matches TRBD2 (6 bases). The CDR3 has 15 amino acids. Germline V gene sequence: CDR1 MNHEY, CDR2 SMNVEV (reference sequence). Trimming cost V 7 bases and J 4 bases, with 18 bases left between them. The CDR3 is CASTEDGWRADTQYF. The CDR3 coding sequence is TGTGCCAGCACCGAGGACGGGTGGAGGGCAGATACGCAGTATTTT.

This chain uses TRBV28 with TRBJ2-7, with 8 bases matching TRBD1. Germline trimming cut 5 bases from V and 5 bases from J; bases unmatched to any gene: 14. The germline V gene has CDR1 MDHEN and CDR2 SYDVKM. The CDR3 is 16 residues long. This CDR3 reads CASSPRTGKTDHEQYF. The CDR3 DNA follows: TGTGCCAGCAGTCCTCGGACAGGGAAGACTGATCACGAGCAGTACTTC.

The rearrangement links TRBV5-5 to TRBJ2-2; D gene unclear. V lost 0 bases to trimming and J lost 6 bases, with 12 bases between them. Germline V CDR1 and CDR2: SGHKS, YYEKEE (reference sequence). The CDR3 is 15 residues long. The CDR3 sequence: CASSLDPLVPGELFF. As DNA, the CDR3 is TGTGCCAGCAGCTTGGACCCACTGGTCCCCGGGGAGCTGTTTTTT.

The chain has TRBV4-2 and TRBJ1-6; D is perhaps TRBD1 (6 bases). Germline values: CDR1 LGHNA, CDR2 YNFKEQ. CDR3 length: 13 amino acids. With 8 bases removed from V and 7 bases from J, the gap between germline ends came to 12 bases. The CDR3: CASHGDRNSPLHF. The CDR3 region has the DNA TGTGCCAGCCACGGCGACAGGAATTCACCCCTCCACTTT.

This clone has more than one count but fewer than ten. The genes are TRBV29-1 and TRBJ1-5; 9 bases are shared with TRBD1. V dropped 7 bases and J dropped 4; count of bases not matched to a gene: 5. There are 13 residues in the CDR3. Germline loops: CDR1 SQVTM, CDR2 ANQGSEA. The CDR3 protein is CSAAGTGNQPQHF. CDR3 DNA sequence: TGCAGCGCTGCCGGGACAGGGAATCAGCCCCAGCATTTT.

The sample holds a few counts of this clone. In DNA, the CDR3 is TGTGCCAGCACCAGGGGGAGTACAGTTCAAGAGACCCAGTACTTC. As protein: CASTRGSTVQETQYF. The rearrangement links TRBV2 to TRBJ2-5; 7 positions match TRBD1. This CDR3 comprises 15 residues. Germline V gene data show CDR1 as SNHLY and CDR2 as FYNNEI. Trimming cost V 7 bases and J 2 bases; bases outside gene matches: 10.

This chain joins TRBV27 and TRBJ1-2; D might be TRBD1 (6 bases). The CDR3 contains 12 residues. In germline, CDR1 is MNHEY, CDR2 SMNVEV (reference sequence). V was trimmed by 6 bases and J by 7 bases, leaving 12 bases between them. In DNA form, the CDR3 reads TGTGCCAGCAGGTCTTCAGGGGTTGGCTACACCTTC. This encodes CASRSSGVGYTF.

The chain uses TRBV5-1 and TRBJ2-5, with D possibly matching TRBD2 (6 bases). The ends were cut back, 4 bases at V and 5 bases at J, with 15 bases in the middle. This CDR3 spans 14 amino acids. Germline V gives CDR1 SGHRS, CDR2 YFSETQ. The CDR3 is CASSQNDRGETQYF. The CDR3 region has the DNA TGCGCCAGCAGCCAAAATGACCGGGGGGAGACCCAGTACTTC. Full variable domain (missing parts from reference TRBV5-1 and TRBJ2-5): KAGVTQTPRYLIKTRGQQVTLSCSPISGHRSVSWYQQTPGQGLQFLFEYFSETQRNKGNFPGRFSGRQFSNSRSEMNVSTLELGDSALYLCASSQNDRGETQYFGPGTRLLVL.

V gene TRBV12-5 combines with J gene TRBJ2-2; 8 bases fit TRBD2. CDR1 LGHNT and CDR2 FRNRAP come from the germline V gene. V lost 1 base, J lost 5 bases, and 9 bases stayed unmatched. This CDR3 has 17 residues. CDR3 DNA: TGTGCTAGTGGTTTGGCTTTCGGGGGGGTTAATACCGGGGAGCTGTTTTTT. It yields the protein CASGLAFGGVNTGELFF.

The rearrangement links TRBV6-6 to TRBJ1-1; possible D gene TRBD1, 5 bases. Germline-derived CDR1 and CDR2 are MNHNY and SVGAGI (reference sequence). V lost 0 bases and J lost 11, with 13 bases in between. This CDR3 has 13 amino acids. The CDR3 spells CASSYSMAGQAFF. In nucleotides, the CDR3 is TGTGCCAGCAGTTACTCGATGGCAGGGCAGGCTTTCTTT.

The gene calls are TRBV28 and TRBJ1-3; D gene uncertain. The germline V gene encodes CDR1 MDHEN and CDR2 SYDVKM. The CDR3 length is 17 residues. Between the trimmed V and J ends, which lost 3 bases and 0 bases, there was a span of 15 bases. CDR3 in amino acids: CASSFRMIGSSGNTIYF. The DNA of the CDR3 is TGTGCCAGCAGTTTCCGGATGATAGGGAGCTCTGGAAACACCATATATTTT.

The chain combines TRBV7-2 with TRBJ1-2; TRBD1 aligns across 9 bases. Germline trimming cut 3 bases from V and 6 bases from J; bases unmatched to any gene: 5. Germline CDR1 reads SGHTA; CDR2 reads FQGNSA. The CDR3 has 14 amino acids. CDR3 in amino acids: CASSFLQGANGYTF. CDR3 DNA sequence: TGTGCCAGCAGCTTTTTACAGGGGGCTAATGGCTACACCTTC.

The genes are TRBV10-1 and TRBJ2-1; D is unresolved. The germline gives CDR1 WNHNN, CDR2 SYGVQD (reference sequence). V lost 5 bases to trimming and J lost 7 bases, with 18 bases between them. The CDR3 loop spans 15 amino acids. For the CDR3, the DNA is TGCGCCAGCAGTCCAGCTAATCGCGGTTTGAATGAGCAGTTCTTC. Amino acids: CASSPANRGLNEQFF.

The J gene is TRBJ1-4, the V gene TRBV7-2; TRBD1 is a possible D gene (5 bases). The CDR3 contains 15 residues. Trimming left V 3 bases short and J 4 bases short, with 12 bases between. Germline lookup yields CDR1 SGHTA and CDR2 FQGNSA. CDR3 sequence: CASSLAGGFNEKLFF. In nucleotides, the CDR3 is TGTGCCAGCAGCTTGGCGGGGGGATTTAATGAAAAACTGTTTTTT.